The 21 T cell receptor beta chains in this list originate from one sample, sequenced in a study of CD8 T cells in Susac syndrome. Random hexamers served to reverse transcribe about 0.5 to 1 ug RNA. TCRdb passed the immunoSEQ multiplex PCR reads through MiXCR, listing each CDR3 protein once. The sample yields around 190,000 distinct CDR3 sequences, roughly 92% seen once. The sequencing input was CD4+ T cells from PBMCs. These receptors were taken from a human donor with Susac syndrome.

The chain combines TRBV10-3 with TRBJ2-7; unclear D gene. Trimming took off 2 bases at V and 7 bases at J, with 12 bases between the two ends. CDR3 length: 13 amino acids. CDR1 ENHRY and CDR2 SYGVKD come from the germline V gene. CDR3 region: CAISEGRAVEQYF. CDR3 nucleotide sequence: TGTGCCATCAGTGAGGGTCGGGCTGTGGAGCAGTACTTC.

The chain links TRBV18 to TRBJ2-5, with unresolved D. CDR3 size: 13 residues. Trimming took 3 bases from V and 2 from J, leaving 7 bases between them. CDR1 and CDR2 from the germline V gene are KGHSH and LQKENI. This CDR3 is CASSPSPQETQYF. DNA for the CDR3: TGTGCCAGCTCACCGAGCCCGCAAGAGACCCAGTACTTC.

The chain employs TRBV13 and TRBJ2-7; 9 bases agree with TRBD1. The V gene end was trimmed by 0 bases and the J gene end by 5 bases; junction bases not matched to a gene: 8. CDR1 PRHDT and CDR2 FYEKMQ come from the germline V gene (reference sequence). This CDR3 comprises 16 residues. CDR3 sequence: CASSLGGQGDFHEQYF. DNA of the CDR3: TGTGCCAGCAGCTTAGGGGGACAGGGCGACTTTCACGAGCAGTACTTC.

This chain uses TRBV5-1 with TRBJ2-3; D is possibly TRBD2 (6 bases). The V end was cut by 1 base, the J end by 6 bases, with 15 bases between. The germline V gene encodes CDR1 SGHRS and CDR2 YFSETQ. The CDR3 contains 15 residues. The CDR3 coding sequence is TGCGCCAGCAGCTTGCCCTTGGGGACTGGCGATACGCAGTATTTT. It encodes CASSLPLGTGDTQYF.

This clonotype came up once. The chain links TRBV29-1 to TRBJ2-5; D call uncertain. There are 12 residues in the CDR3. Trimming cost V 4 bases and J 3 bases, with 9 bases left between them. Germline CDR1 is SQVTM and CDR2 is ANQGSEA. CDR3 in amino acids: CSVGWVKETQYF. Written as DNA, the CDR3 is TGCAGCGTTGGATGGGTCAAAGAGACCCAGTACTTC.

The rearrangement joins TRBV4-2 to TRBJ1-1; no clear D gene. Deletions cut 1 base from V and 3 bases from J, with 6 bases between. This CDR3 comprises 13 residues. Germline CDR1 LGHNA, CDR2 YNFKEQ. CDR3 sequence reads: CASSQVRDTEAFF. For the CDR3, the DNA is TGTGCCAGCAGCCAAGTGAGGGACACTGAAGCTTTCTTT.

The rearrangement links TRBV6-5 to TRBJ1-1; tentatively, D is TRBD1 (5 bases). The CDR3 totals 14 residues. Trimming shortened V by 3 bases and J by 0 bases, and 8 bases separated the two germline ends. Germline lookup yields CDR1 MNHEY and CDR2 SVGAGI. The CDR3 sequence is CASSYPGLNTEAFF. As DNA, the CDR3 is TGTGCCAGCAGTTATCCGGGACTGAACACTGAAGCTTTCTTT.

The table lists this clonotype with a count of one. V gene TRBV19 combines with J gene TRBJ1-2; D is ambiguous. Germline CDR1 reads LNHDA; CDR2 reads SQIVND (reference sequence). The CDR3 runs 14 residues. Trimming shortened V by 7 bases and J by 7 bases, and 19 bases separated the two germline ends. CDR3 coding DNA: TGTGCCAGTATCAACGACGTCGGAGATCGTGGCTACACCTTC. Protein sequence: CASINDVGDRGYTF.

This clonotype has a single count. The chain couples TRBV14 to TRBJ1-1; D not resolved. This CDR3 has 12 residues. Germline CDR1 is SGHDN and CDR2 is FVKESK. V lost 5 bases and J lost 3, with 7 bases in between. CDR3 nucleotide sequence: TGTGCCAGCAGCGACCGGTACACTGAAGCTTTCTTT. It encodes CASSDRYTEAFF.

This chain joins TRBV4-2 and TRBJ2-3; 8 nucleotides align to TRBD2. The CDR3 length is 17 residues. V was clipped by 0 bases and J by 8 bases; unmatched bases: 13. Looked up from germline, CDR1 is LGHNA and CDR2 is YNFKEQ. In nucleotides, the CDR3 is TGTGCCAGCAGCCAAGAGGGACTAGGGGGGCCACAGATTACGCAGTATTTT. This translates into CASSQEGLGGPQITQYF.

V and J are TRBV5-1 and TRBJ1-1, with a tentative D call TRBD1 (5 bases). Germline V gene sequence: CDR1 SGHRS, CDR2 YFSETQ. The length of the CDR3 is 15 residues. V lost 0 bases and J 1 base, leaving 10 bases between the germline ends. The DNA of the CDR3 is TGCGCCAGCAGCTTGGGCCCGGGGGAGAACACTGAAGCTTTCTTT. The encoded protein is CASSLGPGENTEAFF.

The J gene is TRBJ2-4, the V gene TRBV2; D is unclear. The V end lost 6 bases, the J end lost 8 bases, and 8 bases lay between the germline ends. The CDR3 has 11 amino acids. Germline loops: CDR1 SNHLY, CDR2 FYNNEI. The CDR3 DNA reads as TGTGCCAGCAGGGGTAGGGACATTCAGTACTTC. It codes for CASRGRDIQYF. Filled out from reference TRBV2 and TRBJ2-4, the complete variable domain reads EPEVTQTPSHQVTQMGQEVILRCVPISNHLYFYWYRQILGQKVEFLVSFYNNEISEKSEIFDDQFSVERPDGSNFTLKIRSTKLEDSAMYFCASRGRDIQYFGAGTRLSVL.

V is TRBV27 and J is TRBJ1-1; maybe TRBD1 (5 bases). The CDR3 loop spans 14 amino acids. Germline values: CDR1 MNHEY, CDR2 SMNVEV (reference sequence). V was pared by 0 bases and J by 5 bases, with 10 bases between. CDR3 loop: CASSLSPGMTEAFF. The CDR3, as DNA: TGTGCCAGCAGTTTATCTCCAGGGATGACTGAAGCTTTCTTT.

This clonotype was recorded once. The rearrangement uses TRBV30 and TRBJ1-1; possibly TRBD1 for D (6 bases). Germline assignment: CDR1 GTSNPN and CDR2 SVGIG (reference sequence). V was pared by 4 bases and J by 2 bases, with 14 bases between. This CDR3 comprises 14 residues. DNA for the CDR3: TGTGCCTGGACCGGGGGGCTGTCAAACACTGAAGCTTTCTTT. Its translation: CAWTGGLSNTEAFF.

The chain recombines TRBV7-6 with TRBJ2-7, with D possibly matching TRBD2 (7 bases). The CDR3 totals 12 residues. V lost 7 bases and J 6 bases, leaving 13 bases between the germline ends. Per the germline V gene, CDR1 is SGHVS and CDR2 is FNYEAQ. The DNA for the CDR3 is TGTGCCAGCACCGAGGGGGGGGCCGAGCAGTACTTC. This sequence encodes CASTEGGAEQYF.

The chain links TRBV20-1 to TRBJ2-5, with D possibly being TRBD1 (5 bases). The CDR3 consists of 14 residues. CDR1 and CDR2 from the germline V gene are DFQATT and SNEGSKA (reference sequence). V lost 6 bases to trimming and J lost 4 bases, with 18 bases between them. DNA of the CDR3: TGCAGTGCCCTAGATCATAGGGGCGGAGAGACCCAGTACTTC. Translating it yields CSALDHRGGETQYF.

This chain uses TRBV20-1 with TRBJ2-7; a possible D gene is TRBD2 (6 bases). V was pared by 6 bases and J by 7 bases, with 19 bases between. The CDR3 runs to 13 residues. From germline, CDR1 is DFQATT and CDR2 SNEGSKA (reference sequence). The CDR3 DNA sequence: TGCAGTGCAACCTCGAATTCGGGGGATGAGCAGTACTTC. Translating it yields CSATSNSGDEQYF.

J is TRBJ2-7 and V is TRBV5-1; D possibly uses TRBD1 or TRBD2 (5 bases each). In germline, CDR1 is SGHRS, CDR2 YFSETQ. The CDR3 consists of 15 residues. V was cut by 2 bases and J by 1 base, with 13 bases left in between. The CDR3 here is CASSLGTDDSYEQYF. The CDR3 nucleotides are TGCGCCAGCAGCTTAGGGACCGACGATTCCTACGAGCAGTACTTC.

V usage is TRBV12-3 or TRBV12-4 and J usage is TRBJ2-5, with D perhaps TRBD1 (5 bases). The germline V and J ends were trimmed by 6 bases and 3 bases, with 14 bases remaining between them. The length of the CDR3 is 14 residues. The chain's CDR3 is CASSADQGKETQYF. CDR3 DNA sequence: TGTGCCAGCAGCGCCGACCAGGGCAAAGAGACCCAGTACTTC.

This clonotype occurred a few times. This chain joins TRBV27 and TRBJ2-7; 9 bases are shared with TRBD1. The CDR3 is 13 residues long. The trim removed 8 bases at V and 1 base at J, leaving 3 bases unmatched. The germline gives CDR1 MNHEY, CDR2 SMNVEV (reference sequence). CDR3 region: CASRGQGSYEQYF. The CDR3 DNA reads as TGTGCCAGCCGGGGACAGGGATCCTACGAGCAGTACTTC.

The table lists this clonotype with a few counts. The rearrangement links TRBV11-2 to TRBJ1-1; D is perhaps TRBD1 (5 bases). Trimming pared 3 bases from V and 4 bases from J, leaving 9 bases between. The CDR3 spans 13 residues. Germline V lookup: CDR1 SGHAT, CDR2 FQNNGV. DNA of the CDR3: TGTGCCAGCAGCTTGGGGACGGGCACTGAAGCTTTCTTT. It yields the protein CASSLGTGTEAFF.